The clone carrying this T cell receptor (beta chain) occurred once. Germline-derived CDR1 and CDR2 are LNHDA and SQIVND (reference sequence). The CDR3 runs 14 residues. Trimming removed 8 bases from V and 5 bases from J; junction bases left unmatched: 8. The repertoire was sequenced with immunoSEQ multiplex PCR; TCRdb's copy has only in-frame clones and lacks some. The table has 80,000 to 85,000 clones, 70% to 90% seen once. The sample belongs to a study of control samples from healthy donors and cancer patients. Material: blood. The V gene is TRBV19, the J gene TRBJ1-5; 8 positions match TRBD1. The TCR originated in a woman in her 50s in good health. The DNA of the CDR3 is TGTGCCAGTGCGGAGGACAGGGATTATCAGCCCCAGCATTTT. Translating it yields CASAEDRDYQPQHF.